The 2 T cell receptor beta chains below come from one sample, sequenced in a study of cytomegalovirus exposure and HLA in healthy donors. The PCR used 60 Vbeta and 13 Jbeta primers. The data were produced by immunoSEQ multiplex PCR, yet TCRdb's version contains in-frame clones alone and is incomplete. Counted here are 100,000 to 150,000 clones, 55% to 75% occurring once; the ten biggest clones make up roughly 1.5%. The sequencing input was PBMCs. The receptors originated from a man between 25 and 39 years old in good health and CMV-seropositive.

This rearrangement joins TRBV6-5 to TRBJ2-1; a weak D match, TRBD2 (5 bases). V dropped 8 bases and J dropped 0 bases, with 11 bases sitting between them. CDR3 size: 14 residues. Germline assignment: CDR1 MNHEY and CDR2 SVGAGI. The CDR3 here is CASGRRSSYNEQFF. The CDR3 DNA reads TGTGCCAGCGGCCGGAGGAGCTCCTACAATGAGCAGTTCTTC.

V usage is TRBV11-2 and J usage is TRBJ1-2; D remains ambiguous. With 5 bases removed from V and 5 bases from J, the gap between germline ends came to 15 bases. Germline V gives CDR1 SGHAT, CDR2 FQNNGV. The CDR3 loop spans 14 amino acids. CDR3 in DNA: TGTGCCAGCAGCCAGACTGATACAATTTATGGCTACACCTTC. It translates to CASSQTDTIYGYTF.